These 19 T cell receptor beta chains came from one sample sequenced in a study of blood T cell repertoires in COVID-19. Clones were sequenced by immunoSEQ multiplex PCR, and TCRdb holds only the in-frame ones, with some missing. The data hold some 150,000 clones, with approximately 83% observed a single time. The sequencing sample was made of peripheral blood. The receptors derive from a man between 65 and 85 years old with acute or convalescent COVID-19.

In this sample, this clone turned up a few times. This chain joins TRBV6-5 and TRBJ2-7, with D maybe TRBD1 (6 bases). The germline V gene has CDR1 MNHEY and CDR2 SVGAGI. Trimming left V 5 bases short and J 3 bases short, with 11 bases between. The CDR3 covers 13 residues. The CDR3, as DNA: TGTGCCAGCAGTATGACAGGAGGCTACGAGCAGTACTTC. Its protein is CASSMTGGYEQYF.

V usage is TRBV9 and J usage is TRBJ2-2; TRBD1 might be the D (6 bases). The CDR3 loop spans 13 amino acids. The V end was cut by 4 bases, the J end by 7 bases, with 11 bases between. Per germline, CDR1 SGDLS and CDR2 YYNGEE. The CDR3 nucleotides read TGTGCCAGCAGCATACAGGGAAACGGGGAGCTGTTTTTT. It codes for CASSIQGNGELFF. Full variable domain (missing parts from reference TRBV9 and TRBJ2-2): DSGVTQTPKHLITATGQRVTLRCSPRSGDLSVYWYQQSLDQGLQFLIQYYNGEERAKGNILERFSAQQFPDLHSELNLSSLELGDSALYFCASSIQGNGELFFGEGSRLTVL.

The chain couples TRBV19 to TRBJ2-5, with D tentatively TRBD1 (5 bases). The V and J ends lost 4 bases and 3 bases respectively, with 9 bases between them. The germline V gene encodes CDR1 LNHDA and CDR2 SQIVND (reference sequence). The CDR3 is made up of 13 amino acids. In nucleotides, the CDR3 is TGTGCCAGTAGTAAGGACACCGAAGAGACCCAGTACTTC. Its translation is CASSKDTEETQYF.

This chain connects TRBV23-1 to TRBJ2-4, with D perhaps TRBD1 (5 bases). TRBV23-1 counts as an open reading frame of uncertain function. V was pared by 3 bases and J by 8 bases, with 11 bases between. The CDR3 has 13 amino acids. The CDR3, as DNA: TGCGCCAGCAGTCAGGGGCAAGTGGACATTCAGTACTTC. Protein: CASSQGQVDIQYF.

This clone was seen only a few times. The same CDR3 can be traced to other DNA sequences in this sample. The V gene is TRBV15, the J gene TRBJ2-5; 7 positions match TRBD2. Germline CDR1 LNHNV, CDR2 YYDKDF (reference sequence). The CDR3 is made up of 15 amino acids. J gave up 5 bases and V 0 bases, and 6 bases lay outside the gene matches. The CDR3 reads CATSRDRGLGETQYF. CDR3 DNA sequence: TGTGCCACCAGCAGAGATCGTGGACTAGGGGAGACCCAGTACTTC.

The J gene is TRBJ1-2, the V gene TRBV5-1; TRBD1 matches 7 bases. The CDR3 is made up of 13 amino acids. In germline, CDR1 is SGHRS, CDR2 YFSETQ. The trim removed 4 bases at V and 6 bases at J, leaving 6 bases unmatched. CDR3 region: CASSVTGYDGYTF. The CDR3 DNA is TGCGCCAGCAGCGTGACAGGGTACGATGGCTACACCTTC.

In this sample, this clone turned up once. The chain joins TRBV4-3 to TRBJ1-5, with TRBD1 matching over 8 bases. CDR3 length equals 16 residues. J was trimmed by 6 bases and V by 0 bases; bases with no gene match: 7. Germline V gene lookup returns CDR1 LGHNA and CDR2 YSLEER. The CDR3 protein is CASSQDVRTGTQPQHF. The CDR3 DNA follows: TGCGCCAGCAGCCAAGATGTTAGGACAGGGACTCAGCCCCAGCATTTT.

This chain links TRBV6-5 with TRBJ2-7, with a weak D call TRBD1 (5 bases). Germline CDR1 is MNHEY and CDR2 is SVGAGI. With 2 bases removed from V and 4 bases from J, the gap between germline ends came to 12 bases. The CDR3 is 14 amino acids. This CDR3 reads CASSYTDRQYEQYF. Written as DNA, the CDR3 is TGTGCCAGCAGTTACACCGACAGACAGTACGAGCAGTACTTC.

The chain employs TRBV30 and TRBJ2-2; D may be TRBD1 (6 bases). Germline CDR1 reads GTSNPN; CDR2 reads SVGIG (reference sequence). The CDR3 spans 14 residues. V dropped 1 base and J dropped 6 bases, with 12 bases sitting between them. CDR3 residues: CAWSGLQGSGELFF. CDR3 nucleotide sequence: TGTGCCTGGAGTGGTTTACAGGGTTCCGGGGAGCTGTTTTTT.

The chain has TRBV5-6 and TRBJ2-7; 9 nucleotides match TRBD1. This CDR3 has 13 amino acids. The V gene end was trimmed by 4 bases and the J gene end by 4 bases; junction bases not matched to a gene: 3. The germline V gene encodes CDR1 SGHDT and CDR2 YYEEEE. CDR3: CASSLDRGYEQYF. Written as DNA, the CDR3 is TGTGCCAGCAGCCTAGACAGGGGGTACGAGCAGTACTTC.

The V call is TRBV10-3, the J call TRBJ1-5, with TRBD1 identical over 7 bases. Trimming took 8 bases from V and 1 from J; bases not matched to a gene: 5. This CDR3 has 14 amino acids. Germline lookup yields CDR1 ENHRY and CDR2 SYGVKD. CDR3 in amino acids: CAIGPGQSNQPQHF. The CDR3 DNA reads TGTGCCATCGGCCCGGGACAGAGCAATCAGCCCCAGCATTTT.

The chain is built from TRBV12-3 or TRBV12-4 and TRBJ1-1; a weak D match, TRBD1 (6 bases). The CDR3 is 13 amino acids. Trimming shortened V by 5 bases and J by 4 bases, and 11 bases separated the two germline ends. The CDR3 DNA follows: TGTGCCAGCAGTACAGGGTTGGGCACTGAAGCTTTCTTT. This gives the protein CASSTGLGTEAFF.

J is TRBJ1-5 and V is TRBV30; 7 nucleotides agree with TRBD1. After removal of 2 bases from V and 2 bases from J, the junction contained 3 bases not matched to a gene. CDR3 length: 14 amino acids. Germline values: CDR1 GTSNPN, CDR2 SVGIG (reference sequence). The CDR3 loop reads CAWSLDRGNQPQHF. Here the CDR3 DNA reads TGTGCCTGGAGTTTAGACAGGGGCAATCAGCCCCAGCATTTT.

The chain couples TRBV4-1 to TRBJ2-1, with D possibly TRBD2 on 5 matching bases. Per germline, CDR1 MGHRA and CDR2 YSYEKL. V dropped 1 base and J dropped 6 bases, with 16 bases sitting between them. The CDR3 length is 16 residues. The CDR3 is CASSQGVSARLNEQFF. The CDR3 DNA sequence: TGCGCCAGCAGCCAAGGGGTTAGCGCCAGACTCAATGAGCAGTTCTTC.

The genes are TRBV28 and TRBJ2-2; tentatively, D is TRBD2 (6 bases). This CDR3 is built from 14 residues. V was cut by 11 bases and J by 2 bases, with 15 bases left in between. CDR1 is MDHEN, CDR2 SYDVKM, per germline. Written as DNA, the CDR3 is TGTGCCGCGAAAGGGACTCTCAACACCGGGGAGCTGTTTTTT. It yields the protein CAAKGTLNTGELFF. Full variable domain (missing parts from reference TRBV28 and TRBJ2-2): DVKVTQSSRYLVKRTGEKVFLECVQDMDHENMFWYRQDPGLGLRLIYFSYDVKMKEKGDIPEGYSVSREKKERFSLILESASTNQTSMYLCAAKGTLNTGELFFGEGSRLTVL.

CDR3 region: CASTPGTSGAYEQYF. CDR3 DNA sequence: TGTGCCAGTACCCCAGGGACTAGCGGGGCCTACGAGCAGTACTTC. The chain recombines TRBV19 with TRBJ2-7, with 13 bases aligning to TRBD2. There are 15 residues in the CDR3. Germline V lookup: CDR1 LNHDA, CDR2 SQIVND (reference sequence). V was pared by 7 bases and J by 2 bases, with 5 bases of the junction left unmatched.

The CDR3 region is CASSSDFQETQYF. The DNA of the CDR3 is TGTGCCAGCAGCTCAGACTTCCAAGAGACCCAGTACTTC. J is TRBJ2-5 and V is TRBV27; no reliable D call. V was shortened by 6 bases and J by 1 base, with 9 bases between the two germline ends. This CDR3 is built from 13 residues. CDR1 MNHEY and CDR2 SMNVEV come from the germline V gene (reference sequence).

V is TRBV25-1 and J is TRBJ2-7; a weak D match, TRBD2 (5 bases). The CDR3 length is 11 residues. V gave up 9 bases and J gave up 3 bases, with 9 bases separating them. Germline CDR1 reads MGHDK; CDR2 reads SYGVNS. As DNA, the CDR3 is TGTGCCAGTTCGGGGTTCTACGAGCAGTACTTC. Translating it yields CASSGFYEQYF.

J is TRBJ2-1 and V is TRBV27; the D gene is possibly TRBD1 (5 bases). CDR1 is MNHEY and CDR2 is SMNVEV in the germline V gene (reference sequence). This CDR3 has 12 residues. With 3 bases removed from V and 10 bases from J, the gap between germline ends came to 10 bases. The CDR3 region is CASSLGQQEQFF. DNA of the CDR3: TGTGCCAGCAGTTTGGGGCAGCAAGAGCAGTTCTTC.